The 25 T cell receptor beta chains given below trace back to one sample, sequenced in a study of blood T cells in healthy people across ages. The authors ran a second PCR of about 7 to 11 cycles using a sample-barcoded 5' primer and a J-beta primer mix. In TCRdb, the 5' RACE reads were re-called with MiXCR into one record per CDR3 protein. The sample lists 1 million or so distinct CDR3 sequences; 45% were seen once. The specimen was blood. All receptors come from an older woman in good health.

This clonotype was counted between two and nine times. The rearrangement joins TRBV20-1 to TRBJ2-5; D perhaps matches TRBD2 (5 bases). Germline lookup yields CDR1 DFQATT and CDR2 SNEGSKA (reference sequence). V lost 7 bases and J lost 4, with 13 bases in between. The CDR3 runs to 12 residues. As DNA, the CDR3 is TGCAGTGGTGGGAGAATCAGAGAGACCCAGTACTTC. Translated: CSGGRIRETQYF.

The chain is built from TRBV12-3 or TRBV12-4 and TRBJ1-2; 8 bases line up with TRBD1. There are 13 residues in the CDR3. Losses at the gene ends were 7 bases for V and 7 bases for J; bases not matched to a gene: 8. The CDR3 region is CASTSGQGVGYTF. The CDR3 bases are TGTGCCAGCACCTCTGGACAGGGCGTTGGCTACACCTTC.

The CDR3 here is CASSLDVPGQGARGQYF. The CDR3 nucleotides are TGTGCCAGCAGCTTAGATGTCCCGGGACAGGGGGCTCGCGGGCAGTACTTC. V usage is TRBV11-2 and J usage is TRBJ2-5, with 12 bases fitting TRBD1. Germline V gene data show CDR1 as SGHAT and CDR2 as FQNNGV. The junction had 13 bases not matched to a gene; V was cut back by 0 bases and J by 11 bases. The CDR3 is 17 residues long. The full variable domain, completed using reference TRBV11-2 and TRBJ2-5, is EAGVAQSPRYKIIEKRQSVAFWCNPISGHATLYWYQQILGQGPKLLIQFQNNGVVDDSQLPKDRFSAERLKGVDSTLKIQPAKLEDSAVYLCASSLDVPGQGARGQYFGPGTRLLVL.

This clonotype was seen a handful of times. The V call is TRBV21-1, the J call TRBJ2-1; the D call TRBD2 from the table was never checked on the DNA. TRBV21-1 represents a pseudogene. The CDR3 length is 21 residues. The CDR3 DNA reads as TGTGCCAGCAGCCGGAAAGTGACTAGCGGGAGTAAGTTAGCTTCCTACAATGAGCAGTTCTTC. Its translation: CASSRKVTSGSKLASYNEQFF.

This clonotype was observed a few times. This chain links TRBV7-2 with TRBJ2-1; D call uncertain. This CDR3 is built from 13 residues. V was pared by 1 base and J by 9 bases, with 10 bases between. The germline V gene has CDR1 SGHTA and CDR2 FQGNSA. The CDR3 is CASSLVRNGEQFF. DNA for the CDR3: TGTGCCAGCAGCTTAGTCCGAAATGGTGAGCAGTTCTTC.

The rearrangement links TRBV7-9 to TRBJ2-7, with a possible D match to TRBD1 (6 bases). CDR1 and CDR2 from the germline V gene are SEHNR and FQNEAQ (reference sequence). The CDR3 runs to 14 residues. The V end lost 4 bases, the J end lost 1 base, and 11 bases lay between the germline ends. The CDR3 loop reads CASSSTGQSYEQYF. The CDR3 coding sequence is TGTGCCAGCAGCTCCACGGGACAATCCTACGAGCAGTACTTC.

This clonotype was seen only a few times. The chain couples TRBV29-1 to TRBJ2-1; D is possibly TRBD2 (6 bases). This CDR3 comprises 17 residues. Germline V CDR1 and CDR2: SQVTM, ANQGSEA. The V end lost 5 bases, the J end lost 3 bases, and 23 bases lay between the germline ends. CDR3 residues: CSVSGLVGSQNYNEQFF. In nucleotides, the CDR3 is TGCAGCGTTAGCGGGCTAGTCGGGTCCCAAAACTACAATGAGCAGTTCTTC.

V gene TRBV15 combines with J gene TRBJ2-7, with TRBD1 matching over 9 bases. This CDR3 spans 17 amino acids. Germline V gives CDR1 LNHNV, CDR2 YYDKDF (reference sequence). Trimming took 3 bases from V and 2 from J; bases not matched to a gene: 11. The CDR3 sequence is CATSSPRGTGRPYEQYF. CDR3 nucleotides: TGTGCCACCAGCAGTCCCCGAGGGACAGGGAGACCCTACGAGCAGTACTTC. Complete variable domain (other parts from reference TRBV15 and TRBJ2-7): DAMVIQNPRYQVTQFGKPVTLSCSQTLNHNVMYWYQQKSSQAPKLLFHYYDKDFNNEADTPDNFQSRRPNTSFCFLDIRSPGLGDTAMYLCATSSPRGTGRPYEQYFGPGTRLTVT.

This clonotype was counted only a few times. V is TRBV5-5 and J is TRBJ1-6, with D maybe TRBD1 (5 bases). Germline CDR1 reads SGHKS; CDR2 reads YYEKEE (reference sequence). The CDR3 is 18 residues long. Deletions cut 0 bases from V and 3 bases from J, with 16 bases between. This CDR3 reads CASSLDRRSGSYNSPLHF. DNA for the CDR3: TGTGCCAGCAGCTTGGACCGACGGTCAGGGAGCTATAATTCACCCCTCCACTTT.

The V call is TRBV14, the J call TRBJ2-1; TRBD2 aligns across 8 bases. The J segment lost 10 bases and the V segment lost 0 bases, leaving 14 bases of the junction unmatched. The CDR3 consists of 17 residues. Looked up from germline, CDR1 is SGHDN and CDR2 is FVKESK. DNA of the CDR3: TGTGCCAGCAGCCAAGATTTATCAAGCGGGAGATTAGGGGAGCAGTTCTTC. It translates to CASSQDLSSGRLGEQFF.

The chain recombines TRBV3-1 with TRBJ1-1; 7 bases line up with TRBD1. The CDR3 totals 14 residues. Trimming removed 2 bases from V and 3 bases from J; junction bases left unmatched: 3. Germline V gives CDR1 LGHDT, CDR2 YNNKEL (reference sequence). The CDR3 nucleotides read TGTGCCAGCAGCCAACGACAGGGTTACACTGAAGCTTTCTTT. This codes for CASSQRQGYTEAFF.

The CDR3 bases are TGCGCCAGCAGCTTGTCAGGGGAGATCGAGCAGTACTTC. Protein sequence: CASSLSGEIEQYF. The genes are TRBV5-1 and TRBJ2-5; tentatively, D is TRBD1 (6 bases). The J call may be in error: the DNA end matches TRBJ2-7 better. CDR3 length: 13 amino acids. Germline lookup yields CDR1 SGHRS and CDR2 YFSETQ.

This sequence joins TRBV20-1 and TRBJ2-3; possible D gene TRBD2, 6 bases. V lost 3 bases, J lost 0 bases, and 13 bases lay in between. Germline CDR1 DFQATT, CDR2 SNEGSKA (reference sequence). The CDR3 consists of 15 residues. CDR3 nucleotides: TGCAGTGCTAGGGCGGACTACCCTAGCACAGATACGCAGTATTTT. Translation gives CSARADYPSTDTQYF.

This clonotype appeared many times. The chain uses TRBV6-6 and TRBJ2-3; 10 bases agree with TRBD2. Germline CDR1 and CDR2: MNHNY and SVGAGI (reference sequence). V shed 5 bases, J shed 5 bases, and the junction held 10 bases outside the gene matches. This CDR3 has 16 amino acids. In nucleotides, the CDR3 is TGTGCCAGCAGTCCCGATTCTAGCGGGAGTGGAGATACGCAGTATTTT. Translating gives CASSPDSSGSGDTQYF.

This chain links TRBV10-2 with TRBJ1-5, with TRBD1 matching over 12 bases. Germline V gene sequence: CDR1 WSHSY, CDR2 SAAADI. The CDR3 length is 16 residues. Trimming at V came to 2 bases and at J to 4 bases, leaving 3 bases not matched to a gene. The CDR3 sequence: CASSEGDRGPNQPQHF. CDR3 bases: TGCGCCAGCAGTGAGGGGGACAGGGGGCCGAATCAGCCCCAGCATTTT.

In its sample, this clonotype was seen many times. The rearrangement uses TRBV6-6 and TRBJ1-5, with D maybe TRBD1 (6 bases). With 7 bases removed from V and 3 bases from J, the gap between germline ends came to 16 bases. Germline CDR1 reads MNHNY; CDR2 reads SVGAGI (reference sequence). The length of the CDR3 is 15 residues. The CDR3 loop reads CASIVDGTLNQPQHF. The CDR3 nucleotides read TGTGCCAGCATAGTGGACGGGACACTCAATCAGCCCCAGCATTTT.

This clonotype was counted a few times. This chain links TRBV6-5 with TRBJ1-1; 9 bases are a match to TRBD1. Germline loops: CDR1 MNHEY, CDR2 SVGAGI. J lost 0 bases, V lost 7 bases, and 3 bases had no gene match. The CDR3 totals 14 residues. The CDR3 DNA follows: TGTGCCAGCAAACGGACAGGGGTGAACACTGAAGCTTTCTTT. Translating it yields CASKRTGVNTEAFF.

The V and J genes are TRBV4-1 and TRBJ2-7; 7 positions match TRBD2. The trim removed 0 bases at V and 0 bases at J, leaving 5 bases unmatched. This CDR3 contains 16 residues. CDR1 and CDR2 from the germline V gene are MGHRA and YSYEKL. The CDR3 nucleotides read TGCGCCAGCAGCCAAGAGGCGGCTAGCGGCTCCTACGAGCAGTACTTC. It encodes CASSQEAASGSYEQYF.

The chain combines TRBV6-1 with TRBJ1-4; 7 bases fit TRBD1. V shed 8 bases and J 7 bases; nucleotides not matched to a gene: 7. The CDR3 contains 13 residues. CDR1 MNHNS and CDR2 SASEGT come from the germline V gene. The CDR3 loop reads CASGNRGGEKLFF. In DNA, the CDR3 is TGTGCCAGCGGCAACAGGGGTGGTGAAAAACTGTTTTTT.

This clonotype came up a few times. J is TRBJ2-3 and V is TRBV20-1; D gene uncertain. Germline V gives CDR1 DFQATT, CDR2 SNEGSKA (reference sequence). This CDR3 spans 11 amino acids. Trimming pared 6 bases from V and 6 bases from J, leaving 10 bases between. The CDR3 reads CSANSRDTQYF. The CDR3 region has the DNA TGCAGTGCGAACTCTAGGGATACGCAGTATTTT.

This clonotype was counted at least ten times. This chain connects TRBV12-3 or TRBV12-4 to TRBJ2-1; D is uncertain. Trimming shortened V by 3 bases and J by 4 bases, and 7 bases separated the two germline ends. The CDR3 is made up of 13 amino acids. The CDR3: CASSLGRYNEQFF. In DNA, the CDR3 is TGTGCCAGCAGTTTGGGAAGATACAATGAGCAGTTCTTC.

This clonotype showed up just a few times. The J gene is TRBJ1-5, the V gene TRBV12-5; D uncertain. Trimming pared 1 base from V and 6 bases from J, leaving 13 bases between. Germline assignment: CDR1 LGHNT and CDR2 FRNRAP. The CDR3 contains 15 residues. The CDR3 loop is CASGLGQDGGQPQHF. The CDR3 bases are TGTGCTAGTGGTTTGGGACAAGATGGCGGTCAGCCCCAGCATTTT.

The chain carries TRBV29-1 and TRBJ2-5; perhaps TRBD2 as D (5 bases). Germline CDR1 is SQVTM and CDR2 is ANQGSEA. This CDR3 region has 15 residues. Trimming removed 4 bases at V and 11 bases at J, with 26 bases between. The CDR3 DNA is TGCAGCGTTGTGGACTTGGGGAGCTCCTATAATGAGCAGTACTTC. Translated, it gives CSVVDLGSSYNEQYF. Looking up the rest from reference TRBV29-1 and TRBJ2-5 gives the full variable domain: SAVISQKPSRDICQRGTSLTIQCQVDSQVTMMFWYRQQPGQSLTLIATANQGSEATYESGFVIDKFPISRPNLTFSTLTVSNMSPEDSSIYLCSVVDLGSSYNEQYFGPGTRLLVL.

The V gene is TRBV29-1, the J gene TRBJ2-3, with a tentative D call TRBD1 (7 bases). The CDR3 spans 15 residues. Germline loops: CDR1 SQVTM, CDR2 ANQGSEA. V was clipped by 4 bases and J by 11 bases, with 25 bases between them. Here the CDR3 reads CSVVEGAHLTPRQYF. CDR3 bases: TGCAGCGTTGTGGAGGGGGCACACTTAACTCCCAGGCAGTATTTT.

This chain joins TRBV27 and TRBJ2-5, with 14 positions matching TRBD2. Germline trimming cut 5 bases from V and 4 bases from J; bases unmatched to any gene: 6. Germline V CDR1 and CDR2: MNHEY, SMNVEV (reference sequence). The CDR3 totals 16 residues. This CDR3 is CASSLTSGRAGETQYF. DNA for the CDR3: TGTGCCAGCAGTCTGACTAGCGGGAGGGCCGGAGAGACCCAGTACTTC.